The 29 T cell receptor beta chains given below trace back to one sample, sequenced in a study of identical twins. TCRdb itself ran the 5' RACE reads through MiXCR, one entry per CDR3 protein. Of about 720,000 distinct CDR3 sequences listed, 18% were seen once; the top ten hold around 14%. The same data also went into a second study, on T cells expressing NK-cell markers.

Sequences were obtained from PBMCs. These receptors all stem from a woman between 18 and 30 years old in good health.

This clonotype was seen ten or more times. The chain recombines TRBV3-1 with TRBJ2-1, with D possibly TRBD2 on 6 matching bases. This CDR3 has 15 residues. Germline CDR1 reads LGHDT; CDR2 reads YNNKEL (reference sequence). With 1 base removed from V and 5 bases from J, the gap between germline ends came to 12 bases. CDR3 sequence: CASSQAPTGDNEQFF. CDR3 sequence (DNA): TGTGCCAGCAGCCAAGCTCCCACGGGGGACAATGAGCAGTTCTTC.

The J gene is TRBJ2-2, the V gene TRBV5-5; D may be TRBD1 (6 bases). Germline V gene data show CDR1 as SGHKS and CDR2 as YYEKEE (reference sequence). There are 14 residues in the CDR3. Trimming pared 4 bases from V and 1 base from J, leaving 8 bases between. CDR3 DNA sequence: TGTGCCAGCAGCATGGGACAGAACACCGGGGAGCTGTTTTTT. This sequence encodes CASSMGQNTGELFF. Using reference TRBV5-5 and TRBJ2-2 for the parts outside the CDR3, the full variable domain is DAGVTQSPTHLIKTRGQQVTLRCSPISGHKSVSWYQQVLGQGPQFIFQYYEKEERGRGNFPDRFSARQFPNYSSELNVNALLLGDSALYLCASSMGQNTGELFFGEGSRLTVL.

This sequence joins TRBV2 and TRBJ2-2, with D maybe TRBD2 (6 bases). Deletions cut 6 bases from V and 6 bases from J, with 14 bases between. The germline V gene encodes CDR1 SNHLY and CDR2 FYNNEI. This CDR3 has 14 residues. The CDR3 DNA is TGTGCCAGCAGGAGGGAGGACTACGCCGGGGAGCTGTTTTTT. Translated: CASRREDYAGELFF.

The chain links TRBV12-3 or TRBV12-4 to TRBJ1-1, with D hard to call. CDR3 length equals 12 residues. Trimming shortened V by 6 bases and J by 1 base, and 6 bases separated the two germline ends. DNA for the CDR3: TGTGCCAGCAGGTCAACGAACACTGAAGCTTTCTTT. It translates to CASRSTNTEAFF.

Ten or more counts support this clonotype. V gene TRBV6-5 combines with J gene TRBJ2-7; 7 nucleotides align to TRBD2. V lost 4 bases and J lost 2; bases outside the gene matches: 8. The length of the CDR3 is 15 residues. Germline V gene lookup returns CDR1 MNHEY and CDR2 SVGAGI. The CDR3 spells CASSSRPSGAYEQYF. CDR3 coding DNA: TGTGCCAGCAGTTCGAGGCCTAGCGGAGCCTACGAGCAGTACTTC.

This clonotype has more than one count but fewer than ten. This chain links TRBV6-1 with TRBJ2-7, with TRBD2 as a possible D gene (6 bases). The CDR3 spans 14 residues. CDR1 is MNHNS, CDR2 SASEGT, per germline. Trimming cost V 11 bases and J 0 bases, with 17 bases left between them. This CDR3 reads CAAAQMTSSYEQYF. CDR3 bases: TGTGCCGCAGCCCAAATGACTAGCTCCTACGAGCAGTACTTC.

This clonotype has more than one count but fewer than ten. The chain couples TRBV20-1 to TRBJ2-3; D is undetermined. Germline loops: CDR1 DFQATT, CDR2 SNEGSKA (reference sequence). V was pared by 3 bases and J by 0 bases, with 10 bases between. The CDR3 spans 14 residues. CDR3 loop: CSASDRSSTDTQYF. Here the CDR3 DNA reads TGCAGTGCTAGTGATAGATCTAGCACAGATACGCAGTATTTT.

The CDR3 protein is CASSLVGSGGNEQFF. As DNA, the CDR3 is TGTGCCAGCAGCTTAGTTGGTTCCGGGGGCAATGAGCAGTTCTTC. The chain uses TRBV7-2 and TRBJ2-1; TRBD2 might be the D (6 bases). Trimming removed 1 base at V and 6 bases at J, with 13 bases between. CDR3 size: 15 residues. Looked up from germline, CDR1 is SGHTA and CDR2 is FQGNSA. Combining the CDR3 with reference TRBV7-2 and TRBJ2-1 gives the whole variable domain GAGVSQSPSNKVTEKGKDVELRCDPISGHTALYWYRQSLGQGLEFLIYFQGNSAPDKSGLPSDRFSAERTGGSVSTLTIQRTQQEDSAVYLCASSLVGSGGNEQFFGPGTRLTVL.

In this sample, this clonotype turned up a few times. V gene TRBV20-1 combines with J gene TRBJ2-7; D perhaps matches TRBD1 (5 bases). The CDR3 is 15 residues long. The germline V gene encodes CDR1 DFQATT and CDR2 SNEGSKA (reference sequence). The V end lost 7 bases, the J end lost 6 bases, and 25 bases lay between the germline ends. The CDR3 nucleotides are TGCAGTGTCTTCGACCCCAGGAAGGGGTTCGGCGAGCAGTACTTC. Translating it yields CSVFDPRKGFGEQYF.

The chain couples TRBV15 to TRBJ2-3; possible D gene TRBD1, 6 bases. This CDR3 spans 17 amino acids. The V end lost 0 bases, the J end lost 3 bases, and 16 bases lay between the germline ends. Per the germline V gene, CDR1 is LNHNV and CDR2 is YYDKDF (reference sequence). The CDR3 DNA reads as TGTGCCACCAGCAGAGATTATGGGGGCCTGGGGACAGATACGCAGTATTTT. Encoded protein: CATSRDYGGLGTDTQYF.

The chain recombines TRBV7-9 with TRBJ2-2, with 8 bases aligning to TRBD2. CDR1 SEHNR and CDR2 FQNEAQ come from the germline V gene (reference sequence). The CDR3 sequence is 15 residues long. Losses at the gene ends were 4 bases for V and 6 bases for J; bases not matched to a gene: 7. The CDR3 here is CASSSYRGGPGELFF. The CDR3 DNA reads as TGTGCCAGCAGCTCCTATCGGGGGGGCCCCGGGGAGCTGTTTTTT.

This clonotype was seen repeatedly, ten times or more. The rearrangement uses TRBV6-5 and TRBJ2-6; D remains unclear. Trimming cost V 0 bases and J 3 bases, with 0 bases left between them. The germline gives CDR1 MNHEY, CDR2 SVGAGI. The CDR3 is 13 residues long. The CDR3: CASSYSGANVLTF. The CDR3 coding sequence is TGTGCCAGCAGTTACTCTGGGGCCAACGTCCTGACTTTC.

This clonotype appeared a single time. This chain joins TRBV10-3 and TRBJ1-1; D might be TRBD1 (5 bases). The CDR3 contains 15 residues. V gave up 4 bases and J gave up 4 bases, with 16 bases separating them. The V gene's germline CDR1 is ENHRY and CDR2 SYGVKD. The CDR3 sequence is CAISGPDTRGTEAFF. DNA of the CDR3: TGTGCCATCAGTGGCCCGGACACCCGGGGCACTGAAGCTTTCTTT.

The chain combines TRBV5-1 with TRBJ1-6; 10 bases agree with TRBD1. The germline V gene has CDR1 SGHRS and CDR2 YFSETQ. The CDR3 length is 15 residues. The V segment lost 4 bases and the J segment 6 bases; nucleotides outside the gene matches: 4. The CDR3 DNA follows: TGCGCCAGCAGCATCCGGGACAGGGGTAATTCACCCCTCCACTTT. Translation gives CASSIRDRGNSPLHF.

There are a few counts of this clonotype. V usage is TRBV18 and J usage is TRBJ2-3; D unclear. The germline V gene has CDR1 KGHSH and CDR2 LQKENI. The CDR3 length is 15 residues. Trimming took 3 bases from V and 2 from J, leaving 12 bases between them. DNA of the CDR3: TGTGCCAGCTCACCTTTTGCAGTCCTCACAGATACGCAGTATTTT. Translation: CASSPFAVLTDTQYF.

This chain joins TRBV20-1 and TRBJ2-7; the match to TRBD2 covers 12 bases. Germline lookup yields CDR1 DFQATT and CDR2 SNEGSKA (reference sequence). CDR3 length: 15 amino acids. The V segment lost 1 base and the J segment 4 bases; nucleotides outside the gene matches: 5. The CDR3 protein is CSARGLAGVGYEQYF. CDR3 DNA: TGCAGTGCTAGAGGACTAGCGGGAGTTGGTTACGAGCAGTACTTC.

This clonotype was picked up a small number of times. The chain joins TRBV5-6 to TRBJ2-1; no clear D. Germline CDR1 reads SGHDT; CDR2 reads YYEEEE. V lost 1 base and J 4 bases, leaving 6 bases between the germline ends. This CDR3 has 13 residues. In DNA form, the CDR3 reads TGTGCCAGCAGCTTGCCTAGTTACAATGAGCAGTTCTTC. Encoded protein: CASSLPSYNEQFF. Drawing the rest from reference TRBV5-6 and TRBJ2-1, the complete variable domain is DAGVTQSPTHLIKTRGQQVTLRCSPKSGHDTVSWYQQALGQGPQFIFQYYEEEERQRGNFPDRFSGHQFPNYSSELNVNALLLGDSALYLCASSLPSYNEQFFGPGTRLTVL.

The chain recombines TRBV29-1 with TRBJ2-1; a possible D gene is TRBD2 (5 bases). Germline loops: CDR1 SQVTM, CDR2 ANQGSEA. This CDR3 has 12 amino acids. The V gene lost 6 bases and the J gene lost 13 bases, with 19 bases spanning the gap. The CDR3 coding sequence is TGCAGCGTCTCTCATGGCCGGGATCTACAGTTCTTC. This translates into CSVSHGRDLQFF.

In its sample, this clonotype was seen a few times. The V gene is TRBV7-8, the J gene TRBJ2-1; 11 bases fit TRBD2. Trimming took 5 bases from V and 2 from J; bases not matched to a gene: 14. The germline CDR1 and CDR2 sequences are SGHVS and FQNEAQ. CDR3 length: 19 residues. CDR3: CASSQSGLAGGFTYNEQFF. CDR3 DNA sequence: TGTGCCAGCAGCCAAAGTGGGCTAGCGGGGGGATTTACCTACAATGAGCAGTTCTTC.

This clonotype has at least ten counts. V is TRBV12-3 or TRBV12-4 and J is TRBJ1-2; 8 nucleotides align to TRBD1. The CDR3 totals 14 residues. V was pared by 3 bases and J by 5 bases, with 5 bases of the junction left unmatched. Here the CDR3 reads CASSFQGAAYGYTF. In nucleotides, the CDR3 is TGTGCCAGCAGTTTTCAGGGGGCGGCATATGGCTACACCTTC.

This clonotype has just a few counts. The chain joins TRBV28 to TRBJ2-5; no reliable D call. The germline V gene encodes CDR1 MDHEN and CDR2 SYDVKM. The CDR3 has 15 residues. With 2 bases removed from V and 6 bases from J, the gap between germline ends came to 16 bases. This chain's CDR3 is CASSLGRPHSQTQYF. Here the CDR3 DNA reads TGTGCCAGCAGTTTAGGGCGCCCCCACTCTCAGACCCAGTACTTC. Full variable domain (remainder filled in from reference TRBV28 and TRBJ2-5): DVKVTQSSRYLVKRTGEKVFLECVQDMDHENMFWYRQDPGLGLRLIYFSYDVKMKEKGDIPEGYSVSREKKERFSLILESASTNQTSMYLCASSLGRPHSQTQYFGPGTRLLVL.

This clonotype was recorded a few times. The V and J genes are TRBV18 and TRBJ2-1; D gene ambiguous. Trimming took 1 base from V and 7 from J, leaving 8 bases between them. This CDR3 has 13 amino acids. Germline assignment: CDR1 KGHSH and CDR2 LQKENI. The CDR3 loop is CASSPQSFNEQFF. The DNA of the CDR3 is TGTGCCAGCTCACCACAGTCGTTTAATGAGCAGTTCTTC.

The CDR3, as DNA: TGCGCCAGCAGTGGAAGCGGGAGGGCCGGTTATGCAGATACGCAGTATTTT. Amino acid sequence: CASSGSGRAGYADTQYF. V gene TRBV10-1 combines with J gene TRBJ2-3; 10 bases are shared with TRBD2. V lost 4 bases and J lost 4; bases outside the gene matches: 11. This CDR3 is built from 17 residues. The germline V gene has CDR1 WNHNN and CDR2 SYGVQD (reference sequence).

The chain is built from TRBV3-1 and TRBJ2-1; TRBD1 matches 9 bases. Germline V gives CDR1 LGHDT, CDR2 YNNKEL (reference sequence). The CDR3 contains 15 residues. J lost 5 bases, V lost 11 bases, and 13 bases had no gene match. CDR3 sequence reads: CASSQGGQGNNEQFF. The DNA for the CDR3 is TGTGCCTCCAGCCAAGGGGGACAGGGAAACAATGAGCAGTTCTTC.

This clonotype showed up just a few times. The CDR3 spells CASSYERGGDITTSQYF. The CDR3 coding sequence is TGTGCCAGCAGTTATGAAAGAGGCGGCGACATTACGACCTCGCAGTACTTC. The chain uses TRBV6-2 or TRBV6-3 and TRBJ2-7; D call uncertain. The V and J ends lost 3 bases and 9 bases respectively, with 27 bases between them. Germline lookup yields CDR1 MNHEY and CDR2 SVGEGT. The CDR3 spans 17 residues.

Only a few counts were recorded for this clonotype. V and J are TRBV20-1 and TRBJ2-7; TRBD2 is a possible D gene (5 bases). Germline loops: CDR1 DFQATT, CDR2 SNEGSKA (reference sequence). The CDR3 is made up of 14 amino acids. Trimming pared 2 bases from V and 4 bases from J, leaving 15 bases between. CDR3 coding DNA: TGCAGTGCTAGACCCCGCGGACTTTTGTACGAGCAGTACTTC. It yields the protein CSARPRGLLYEQYF.

In this sample, this clonotype turned up many times. The V and J genes are TRBV12-3 or TRBV12-4 and TRBJ2-1; maybe TRBD2 (5 bases). The CDR3 length is 15 residues. V lost 6 bases and J 6 bases, leaving 18 bases between the germline ends. The chain's CDR3 is CASRLTSSRANEQFF. The CDR3 DNA reads as TGTGCCAGCAGACTCACTAGTTCCCGGGCCAATGAGCAGTTCTTC.

This clonotype has just a few counts. The chain is built from TRBV29-1 and TRBJ2-5; no definite D call. The V and J ends lost 7 bases and 5 bases respectively, with 11 bases between them. The V gene's germline CDR1 is SQVTM and CDR2 ANQGSEA. This CDR3 has 11 residues. CDR3 sequence reads: CSGMFGETQYF. For the CDR3, the DNA is TGCAGCGGGATGTTCGGGGAGACCCAGTACTTC.

V gene TRBV10-3 combines with J gene TRBJ2-2, with a possible D match to TRBD1 (5 bases). The CDR3 covers 14 residues. Germline CDR1 ENHRY, CDR2 SYGVKD. V shed 6 bases and J shed 3 bases, with 11 bases lying between them. CDR3 loop: CAIRDRGDTGELFF. CDR3 bases: TGTGCCATCAGGGATAGGGGTGACACCGGGGAGCTGTTTTTT.